Shown below are 23 T cell receptor beta chains from a single sample sequenced in a study of OX40 agonist ivuxolimab in advanced cancers. Repertoires were generated with immunoSEQ multiplex PCR, while TCRdb's copy carries only in-frame clones and drops some. Seen here are around 70,000 clones, roughly 82% observed once, and the top ten hold 5%. The sequencing here drew on CD4+ or CD8+ T cells sorted from blood, taken in a trial of the OX40 agonist ivuxolimab. These TCRs come from an adult with an advanced solid tumor such as melanoma, head and neck, liver or kidney cancer.

This clone appeared a single time. The chain has TRBV7-9 and TRBJ2-5; possibly TRBD2 for D (6 bases). The CDR3 has 13 residues. V lost 5 bases to trimming and J lost 5 bases, with 12 bases between them. CDR1 is SEHNR, CDR2 FQNEAQ, per germline (reference sequence). The CDR3 protein is CASSGAGRETQYF. The DNA of the CDR3 is TGTGCCAGCAGCGGGGCGGGGCGGGAGACCCAGTACTTC. Using reference TRBV7-9 and TRBJ2-5 for the parts outside the CDR3, the full variable domain is DTGVSQNPRHKITKRGQNVTFRCDPISEHNRLYWYRQTLGQGPEFLTYFQNEAQLEKSRLLSDRFSAERPKGSFSTLEIQRTEQGDSAMYLCASSGAGRETQYFGPGTRLLVL.

This clone was detected once. This chain links TRBV27 with TRBJ2-6; either TRBD1 or TRBD2 may fit D (5 bases each). Trimming pared 0 bases from V and 1 base from J, leaving 7 bases between. CDR3 length: 16 amino acids. Looked up from germline, CDR1 is MNHEY and CDR2 is SMNVEV (reference sequence). CDR3 in DNA: TGTGCCAGCAGTTTATCGGGGGTTTCTGGGGCCAACGTCCTGACTTTC. Translation gives CASSLSGVSGANVLTF. The variable domain in full, completed from reference TRBV27 and TRBJ2-6, reads EAQVTQNPRYLITVTGKKLTVTCSQNMNHEYMSWYRQDPGLGLRQIYYSMNVEVTDKGDVPEGYKVSRKEKRNFPLILESPSPNQTSLYFCASSLSGVSGANVLTFGAGSRLTVL.

The chain couples TRBV19 to TRBJ1-5; D gene uncertain. Trimming stripped 6 bases from V and 6 bases from J, with 15 bases between. Per germline, CDR1 LNHDA and CDR2 SQIVND (reference sequence). CDR3 length: 14 residues. The DNA for the CDR3 is TGTGCCAGTAGGCTCAGCGGGTTCGGTCAGCCCCAGCATTTT. Amino acids: CASRLSGFGQPQHF.

The rearrangement links TRBV29-1 to TRBJ2-1; 9 nucleotides agree with TRBD2. Germline loops: CDR1 SQVTM, CDR2 ANQGSEA. CDR3 size: 15 residues. With V trimmed by 3 bases and J by 7 bases, 10 bases remained unmatched. The CDR3 is CSVDPGTSITNEQFF. As DNA, the CDR3 is TGCAGCGTTGACCCCGGGACTAGCATCACGAATGAGCAGTTCTTC.

The chain links TRBV4-3 to TRBJ2-7; 7 bases align to TRBD1. J lost 2 bases, V lost 2 bases, and 6 bases had no gene match. Looked up from germline, CDR1 is LGHNA and CDR2 is YSLEER. The CDR3 consists of 15 residues. DNA of the CDR3: TGCGCCAGCAGCCAACTTACAGGGGCCCCCTACGAGCAGTACTTC. Its protein product is CASSQLTGAPYEQYF.

This sequence joins TRBV19 and TRBJ1-5, with 7 bases that match TRBD1. Germline V gene sequence: CDR1 LNHDA, CDR2 SQIVND (reference sequence). The length of the CDR3 is 15 residues. The trim removed 7 bases at V and 3 bases at J, leaving 9 bases unmatched. CDR3 sequence reads: CASNKDRVHNQPQHF. CDR3 DNA sequence: TGTGCCAGTAACAAAGACAGGGTGCACAATCAGCCCCAGCATTTT. The whole variable domain, filled in from reference TRBV19 and TRBJ1-5, reads DGGITQSPKYLFRKEGQNVTLSCEQNLNHDAMYWYRQDPGQGLRLIYYSQIVNDFQKGDIAEGYSVSREKKESFPLTVTSAQKNPTAFYLCASNKDRVHNQPQHFGDGTRLSIL.

The CDR3 spells CASSLMGTDLDTQYF. CDR3 bases: TGTGCCAGCAGCTTAATGGGGACAGATTTAGATACGCAGTATTTT. The chain uses TRBV7-3 and TRBJ2-3, with 7 bases fitting TRBD1. J lost 5 bases, V lost 1 base, and 6 bases had no gene match. Germline V lookup: CDR1 SGHTA, CDR2 FQGTGA. The CDR3 totals 15 residues.

The chain recombines TRBV21-1 with TRBJ1-6; the D call TRBD1 from the table was never checked on the DNA. TRBV21-1 is flagged as a pseudogene. The CDR3 is made up of 12 amino acids. The CDR3 DNA reads TGTGCCGGGGGCAGGGCGGGTTCACCCCTCCACTTT. Its protein is CAGGRAGSPLHF.

This clone was seen a few times. The rearrangement links TRBV2 to TRBJ2-7, with 13 bases identical to TRBD2. This CDR3 has 14 amino acids. The V gene's germline CDR1 is SNHLY and CDR2 FYNNEI. The V and J ends lost 6 bases and 8 bases, in that order; junction bases with no gene match: 7. CDR3 sequence (DNA): TGTGCCAGCAGACCGGGACTAGCGGGGAATAAGCAGTACTTC. It encodes CASRPGLAGNKQYF.

The chain uses TRBV7-9 and TRBJ2-1; 13 nucleotides align to TRBD2. Germline loops: CDR1 SEHNR, CDR2 FQNEAQ (reference sequence). V was clipped by 5 bases and J by 7 bases; unmatched bases: 17. The CDR3 consists of 19 residues. This chain's CDR3 is CASSALLGLAGAEGNEQFF. CDR3 DNA sequence: TGTGCCAGCAGCGCGCTGCTCGGACTAGCGGGAGCAGAAGGGAATGAGCAGTTCTTC. The whole variable domain, remainder taken from reference TRBV7-9 and TRBJ2-1, is DTGVSQNPRHKITKRGQNVTFRCDPISEHNRLYWYRQTLGQGPEFLTYFQNEAQLEKSRLLSDRFSAERPKGSFSTLEIQRTEQGDSAMYLCASSALLGLAGAEGNEQFFGPGTRLTVL.

In regard to this clone: One end of the junction varies from germline; a read error may be responsible. The chain recombines TRBV9 with TRBJ1-1, with 7 bases that match TRBD1. The CDR3 has 13 residues. The germline gives CDR1 SGDLS, CDR2 YYNGEE. CDR3 loop: CASSAAHTGVRGF. The CDR3 region has the DNA TGTGCCAGCAGCGCCGCTCACACAGGGGTCCGGGGGTTT.

The V and J genes are TRBV7-8 and TRBJ1-5; D uncertain. V gave up 2 bases and J gave up 4 bases, with 6 bases separating them. The CDR3 runs to 13 residues. Germline assignment: CDR1 SGHVS and CDR2 FQNEAQ. Here the CDR3 DNA reads TGTGCCAGCAGCTTAACCCAAAATCAGCCCCAGCATTTT. Protein: CASSLTQNQPQHF.

The chain links TRBV6-1 to TRBJ2-1, with 12 bases lining up with TRBD2. This CDR3 region has 15 residues. V shed 5 bases, J shed 5 bases, and the junction held 4 bases outside the gene matches. Germline-derived CDR1 and CDR2 are MNHNS and SASEGT. The CDR3 bases are TGTGCCAGCAGTCCCGGACTAGCGGGGAACAATGAGCAGTTCTTC. Protein sequence: CASSPGLAGNNEQFF.

The V call is TRBV5-1, the J call TRBJ2-2; 11 nucleotides line up with TRBD2. Germline V gene data show CDR1 as SGHRS and CDR2 as YFSETQ. The CDR3 is made up of 15 amino acids. V dropped 1 base and J dropped 7; count of bases not matched to a gene: 3. The CDR3 protein is CASSLSTSGGGELFF. The CDR3, as DNA: TGCGCCAGCAGCTTGAGTACTAGCGGGGGCGGGGAGCTGTTTTTT.

The CDR3 spells CASTSLSGINSPLHF. The CDR3 nucleotides read TGTGCCAGCACCTCCCTGTCAGGGATTAATTCACCCCTCCACTTT. V and J are TRBV28 and TRBJ1-6; tentatively, D is TRBD1 (5 bases). The V end lost 7 bases, the J end lost 6 bases, and 16 bases lay between the germline ends. The germline CDR1 and CDR2 sequences are MDHEN and SYDVKM. The CDR3 is 15 amino acids.

The rearrangement joins TRBV18 to TRBJ2-1; 9 bases agree with TRBD2. The V segment lost 0 bases and the J segment 4 bases; nucleotides outside the gene matches: 4. CDR1 is KGHSH and CDR2 is LQKENI in the germline V gene. CDR3 length equals 16 residues. The CDR3 DNA follows: TGTGCCAGCTCACCACCCTTAGCGGGAGAGTACAATGAGCAGTTCTTC. Amino acids: CASSPPLAGEYNEQFF.

The chain couples TRBV18 to TRBJ1-2; 7 bases are shared with TRBD1. Trimming removed 5 bases from V and 6 bases from J; junction bases left unmatched: 9. The CDR3 covers 14 residues. CDR1 and CDR2 (germline): KGHSH, LQKENI. The CDR3 is CASSSMTGSDGYTF. The DNA for the CDR3 is TGTGCCAGCTCATCCATGACAGGGAGCGATGGCTACACCTTC.

This clone was found a few times. The chain employs TRBV6-4 and TRBJ1-5, with TRBD1 matching over 10 bases. Germline V gene lookup returns CDR1 MRHNA and CDR2 SNTAGT. With 6 bases clipped from V and 6 bases from J, the junction kept 8 bases outside the gene matches. The CDR3 is 15 amino acids. The CDR3 sequence: CASREMTGGSQPQHF. Written as DNA, the CDR3 is TGTGCCAGCAGGGAAATGACAGGGGGCTCTCAGCCCCAGCATTTT.

This clone was counted between two and nine times. The V gene is TRBV7-2, the J gene TRBJ2-3; D remains ambiguous. V was trimmed by 3 bases and J by 5 bases, leaving 9 bases between them. The CDR3 has 13 residues. Per the germline V gene, CDR1 is SGHTA and CDR2 is FQGNSA. CDR3 protein: CASSFRSGDTQYF. In DNA form, the CDR3 reads TGTGCCAGCAGCTTCCGTTCGGGAGATACGCAGTATTTT.

This chain connects TRBV6-1 to TRBJ1-5; 7 nucleotides line up with TRBD1. V shed 3 bases, J shed 6 bases, and the junction held 5 bases outside the gene matches. The CDR3 has 14 residues. Germline values: CDR1 MNHNS, CDR2 SASEGT. The CDR3 DNA sequence: TGTGCCAGCAGTGACGACAGGGTTGGTCAGCCCCAGCATTTT. Protein product: CASSDDRVGQPQHF.

The J gene is TRBJ2-2, the V gene TRBV6-5; no firm D call. This CDR3 is 14 amino acids long. V lost 5 bases to trimming and J lost 1 base, with 8 bases between them. From germline, CDR1 is MNHEY and CDR2 SVGAGI. The CDR3 loop reads CASSPWMNTGELFF. The CDR3 DNA reads as TGTGCCAGCAGTCCGTGGATGAACACCGGGGAGCTGTTTTTT.

The genes are TRBV10-2 and TRBJ1-2; D gene unclear. The CDR3 is 13 residues long. Per the germline V gene, CDR1 is WSHSY and CDR2 is SAAADI. Trimming cost V 3 bases and J 7 bases, with 12 bases left between them. CDR3 nucleotides: TGCGCCAGCAGTGATTTGGGGTTTGGTGGCTACACCTTC. Translating gives CASSDLGFGGYTF.

The V and J genes are TRBV6-5 and TRBJ1-4; maybe TRBD1 (5 bases). The CDR3 has 14 residues. CDR1 is MNHEY and CDR2 is SVGAGI in the germline V gene. V dropped 5 bases and J dropped 5 bases, with 12 bases sitting between them. The CDR3 DNA reads TGTGCCAGCAGTCTCGGGACGTCGAATGAAAAACTGTTTTTT. Translating gives CASSLGTSNEKLFF.